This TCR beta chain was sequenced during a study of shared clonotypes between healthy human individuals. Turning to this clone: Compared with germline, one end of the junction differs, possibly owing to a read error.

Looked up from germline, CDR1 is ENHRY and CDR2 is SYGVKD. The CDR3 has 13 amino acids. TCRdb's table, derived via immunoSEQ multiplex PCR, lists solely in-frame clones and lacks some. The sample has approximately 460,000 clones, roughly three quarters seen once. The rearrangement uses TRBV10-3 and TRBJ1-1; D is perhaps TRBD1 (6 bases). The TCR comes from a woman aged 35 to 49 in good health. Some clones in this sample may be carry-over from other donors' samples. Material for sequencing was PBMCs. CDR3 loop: CATTGQLNTGAFF. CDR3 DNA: TGTGCCACCACCGGACAGTTGAACACTGGAGCTTTCTTT.